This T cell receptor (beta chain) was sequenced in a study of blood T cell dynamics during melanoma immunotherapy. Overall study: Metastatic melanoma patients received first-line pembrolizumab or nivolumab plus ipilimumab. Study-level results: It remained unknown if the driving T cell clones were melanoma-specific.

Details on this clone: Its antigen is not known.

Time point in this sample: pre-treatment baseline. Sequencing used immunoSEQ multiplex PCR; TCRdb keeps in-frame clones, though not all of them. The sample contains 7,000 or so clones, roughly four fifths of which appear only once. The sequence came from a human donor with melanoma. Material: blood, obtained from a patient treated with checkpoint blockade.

The CDR3: CASSSTGGISGANVLTF. The CDR3 DNA sequence: TGCGCCAGCAGCTCTACAGGGGGGATCTCTGGGGCCAACGTCCTGACTTTC. The chain is built from TRBV5-1 and TRBJ2-6; 8 nucleotides align to TRBD1. Germline V gene data show CDR1 as SGHRS and CDR2 as YFSETQ. CDR3 length equals 17 residues. The junction had 5 bases not matched to a gene; V was cut back by 3 bases and J by 0 bases.